This is a list of T cell receptor beta chains from one sample in a study of CD8 T cells in Susac syndrome. A single record per CDR3 protein comes from TCRdb applying MiXCR to the immunoSEQ multiplex PCR reads. The table includes 100,000 to 150,000 distinct CDR3 sequences, approximately 96% detected once. The source material was CD8+ T cells from PBMCs. Source of these receptors: a human donor with Susac syndrome. The CDR3 runs from the conserved cysteine through the conserved F or W. Fields, in order: D gene, clone size, V gene, J gene, CDR3 DNA, CDR3 protein. The D gene is left open where the match is weak. The listing skips clone size in some rows; elsewhere it reads once, few, many or a size class.

-	-	TRBV2	TRBJ1-1	TGTGCCAGCAGTGAGCTGGTTTCGGGGGGCGCGAACACTGAAGCTTTCTTT	CASSELVSGGANTEAFF
-	once	TRBV19	TRBJ2-1	TGTGCCAGTAGTATAGGTCTTCGCGAGCAGTTCTTC	CASSIGLREQFF
-	-	TRBV24-1	TRBJ1-5	TGTGCCACCAGTGCCCTTACAGGGAATCAGCCCCAGCATTTT	CATSALTGNQPQHF
TRBD1	-	TRBV2	TRBJ1-5	TGTGCCAGCAGTACGACAGGGATGGACAATCAGCCCCAGCATTTT	CASSTTGMDNQPQHF
TRBD2	-	TRBV12-3/TRBV12-4	TRBJ2-1	TGTGCCAGCACCCCTCAGTTGACTAGCGGCTACAATGAGCAGTTCTTC	CASTPQLTSGYNEQFF
TRBD2	-	TRBV29-1	TRBJ2-1	TGCAGCGTTGAAGCTAGCGGGGCGTACAATGAGCAGTTCTTC	CSVEASGAYNEQFF
TRBD1	-	TRBV27	TRBJ1-5	TGTGCCAGCAGTCCCAGCCTACGAGACAGGGAAACGTCTTATAGCAATCAGCCCCAGCATTTT	CASSPSLRDRETSYSNQPQHF
-	-	TRBV29-1	TRBJ2-7	TGCAGCGTTGAAGATCCCGGTAGGGGATACGAGCAGTACTTC	CSVEDPGRGYEQYF
TRBD1	-	TRBV5-4	TRBJ1-1	TGTGCCAGCAGGGACACGGGACAGGGTGTCACTGAAGCTTTCTTT	CASRDTGQGVTEAFF
-	-	TRBV5-4	TRBJ2-3	TGTGCCAGCAGCTTCGGGGCGGGGGCCGGAGATACGCAGTATTTT	CASSFGAGAGDTQYF
-	-	TRBV5-6	TRBJ2-7	TGTGCCAGCAGCCTCGGACGGCACTCCTACGAGCAGTACTTC	CASSLGRHSYEQYF
-	-	TRBV10-1	TRBJ2-5	TGCGCCAGCAGTGCGGGGGCGCGGGAGACCCAGTACTTC	CASSAGARETQYF
-	-	TRBV27	TRBJ2-5	TGTGCCAGCAGTCCCCTTACGGCCATTCTGGGAGAGACCCAGTACTTC	CASSPLTAILGETQYF
-	-	TRBV10-3	TRBJ2-1	TGTGCCATCAGTGTCGGAGCAAGCAATGAGCAGTTCTTC	CAISVGASNEQFF
TRBD1	-	TRBV12-3/TRBV12-4	TRBJ1-2	TGTGCCAGCAGTCCAGGGACAGTCTATGGCTACACCTTC	CASSPGTVYGYTF
-	-	TRBV7-8	TRBJ1-5	TGTGCCAGCAGCCCCTTCTGGCGTTATCAGCCCCAGCATTTT	CASSPFWRYQPQHF
-	-	TRBV19	TRBJ1-1	TGTGCCAGTAAGGGTTTACCAGGGACTCCTCGGGACACTGAAGCTTTCTTT	CASKGLPGTPRDTEAFF
-	-	TRBV7-9	TRBJ2-7	TGTGCCAGCAGCCGCCGCGGGGACGACGAGCAGTACTTC	CASSRRGDDEQYF
TRBD1	-	TRBV13	TRBJ1-5	TGTGCCAGCAGCCTTCGGGGGACAGGGGAAAATCAGCCCCAGCATTTT	CASSLRGTGENQPQHF
TRBD1	-	TRBV5-1	TRBJ2-6	TGCGCCAGCAGCTTGGAGGGACAGGGCGCTGGGGCCAACGTCCTGACTTTC	CASSLEGQGAGANVLTF
-	-	TRBV30	TRBJ2-1	TGTGCCTGGACAGCGGGCGATCACAATGAGCAGTTCTTC	CAWTAGDHNEQFF
TRBD1	-	TRBV6-2/TRBV6-3	TRBJ1-5	TGTGCCAGCAGCCTAGGGACAGGCCTATCGCCCCAGCATTTT	CASSLGTGLSPQHF
TRBD1	-	TRBV7-8	TRBJ2-1	TGTGCCAGCAGCTCGGACAGGGCCGACAATGAGCAGTTCTTC	CASSSDRADNEQFF
-	-	TRBV18	TRBJ1-1	TGTGCCAGCTCACCGCGGGGCAGAAGGAACACTGAAGCTTTCTTT	CASSPRGRRNTEAFF
-	-	TRBV14	TRBJ2-4	TGTGCCAGCAGCCAGGACATTTGGAACATTCAGTACTTC	CASSQDIWNIQYF
TRBD1	-	TRBV12-3/TRBV12-4	TRBJ1-5	TGTGCCAGCAGTCCCAATCTCAGGGGGGGCGACAATCAGCCCCAGCATTTT	CASSPNLRGGDNQPQHF
-	-	TRBV9	TRBJ1-5	TGTGCCAGCAGCGGCGGACACGGCCAGCCCCAGCATTTT	CASSGGHGQPQHF
-	-	TRBV30	TRBJ1-6	TGTGCCTGGAGTTTGGAGGGTGTTAATTCACCCCTCCACTTT	CAWSLEGVNSPLHF
TRBD2	-	TRBV27	TRBJ2-3	TGTGCCAGCAGTTTATCGGCGGGAGAGTACACAGATACGCAGTATTTT	CASSLSAGEYTDTQYF
TRBD1	-	TRBV3-1	TRBJ2-1	TGTGCCAGCAGCCTGGGGACAGGCAGGGAGTTCTTC	CASSLGTGREFF